The 21 T cell receptor beta chains below were found in one sample sequenced in a study of patients and donors after allogeneic stem cell transplantation. Via MiXCR, TCRdb re-called the RT-PCR reads, giving one row per CDR3 protein. The data hold approximately 170,000 distinct CDR3 sequences, with 24% observed a single time. Sequencing was carried out using blood, either unsorted or a sorted T cell fraction (not recorded which). The receptor set was obtained from a human donor who was either an allogeneic HSCT recipient or a stem cell or donor lymphocyte infusion donor (not recorded which). It is not recorded whose cells these are; they may come from a transplant donor.

The J gene is TRBJ1-2, the V gene TRBV12-3 or TRBV12-4; D unresolved. CDR3 length equals 13 residues. Trimming stripped 6 bases from V and 8 bases from J, with 16 bases between. The CDR3 sequence is CASSAPGREGYTF. The CDR3 nucleotides are TGTGCCAGCAGCGCCCCGGGCCGCGAAGGCTACACCTTC.

The CDR3 loop is CATGVAGEGEQFF. The CDR3 DNA reads TGTGCCACCGGGGTAGCGGGAGAGGGTGAGCAGTTCTTC. The chain has TRBV24-1 and TRBJ2-1, with 9 positions matching TRBD2. CDR3 size: 13 residues. Germline-derived CDR1 and CDR2 are KGHDR and SFDVKD. Trimming at V came to 9 bases and at J to 9 bases, leaving 8 bases not matched to a gene.

This clonotype turned up a few times. This rearrangement joins TRBV2 to TRBJ2-3; no firm D call. CDR1 is SNHLY and CDR2 is FYNNEI in the germline V gene. The CDR3 spans 11 residues. V shed 6 bases and J shed 6 bases, with 7 bases lying between them. The CDR3 reads CASRRLDTQYF. CDR3 in DNA: TGTGCCAGCAGAAGACTCGATACGCAGTATTTT.

The table lists this clonotype with a few counts. The rearrangement uses TRBV20-1 and TRBJ1-6; tentatively, D is TRBD1 (5 bases). The ends were cut back, 1 base at V and 9 bases at J, with 16 bases in the middle. Per the germline V gene, CDR1 is DFQATT and CDR2 is SNEGSKA (reference sequence). This CDR3 has 15 residues. CDR3 nucleotide sequence: TGCAGTGCTAGAGTCATTAAGGATAGGGGTTCACCCCTCCACTTT. Encoded protein: CSARVIKDRGSPLHF.

The CDR3 here is CASSASQYGYTF. For the CDR3, the DNA is TGTGCCAGCAGTGCGTCTCAATATGGCTACACCTTC. This chain uses TRBV2 with TRBJ1-2; D is uncertain. Germline V gives CDR1 SNHLY, CDR2 FYNNEI. CDR3 size: 12 residues. V was trimmed by 4 bases and J by 5 bases, leaving 8 bases between them.

The rearrangement uses TRBV14 and TRBJ2-7; D could derive from TRBD1 or TRBD2 (5 bases each). V lost 0 bases to trimming and J lost 4 bases, with 10 bases between them. Germline V lookup: CDR1 SGHDN, CDR2 FVKESK. This CDR3 contains 14 residues. The CDR3 DNA reads as TGTGCCAGCAGCCAAGATTTGGGGGAGTACGAGCAGTACTTC. This codes for CASSQDLGEYEQYF.

This clonotype has only a few counts. V is TRBV7-9 and J is TRBJ1-4; D unresolved. Looked up from germline, CDR1 is SEHNR and CDR2 is FQNEAQ (reference sequence). The V end lost 5 bases, the J end lost 0 bases, and 10 bases lay between the germline ends. The CDR3 is 15 residues long. As DNA, the CDR3 is TGTGCCAGCAGCGCGGGTTGGGCAACTAATGAAAAACTGTTTTTT. Amino acids: CASSAGWATNEKLFF. Full variable domain (missing parts from reference TRBV7-9 and TRBJ1-4): DTGVSQNPRHKITKRGQNVTFRCDPISEHNRLYWYRQTLGQGPEFLTYFQNEAQLEKSRLLSDRFSAERPKGSFSTLEIQRTEQGDSAMYLCASSAGWATNEKLFFGSGTQLSVL.

The chain has TRBV6-5 and TRBJ2-7; weak D call: TRBD1 (6 bases). The germline CDR1 and CDR2 sequences are MNHEY and SVGAGI. The CDR3 loop spans 15 amino acids. V was clipped by 2 bases and J by 1 base, with 12 bases between them. The DNA of the CDR3 is TGTGCCAGCAGTTACGGGCAGGGGCTATCCTACGAGCAGTACTTC. The encoded protein is CASSYGQGLSYEQYF.

The rearrangement joins TRBV19 to TRBJ1-4; D not certain. The germline V and J ends were trimmed by 6 bases and 8 bases, with 13 bases remaining between them. From germline, CDR1 is LNHDA and CDR2 SQIVND (reference sequence). The CDR3 has 13 residues. The CDR3 region has the DNA TGTGCCAGTAGAGGACTGAGCGAGGAAAAACTGTTTTTT. Translation gives CASRGLSEEKLFF. The variable domain in full, completed from reference TRBV19 and TRBJ1-4, reads DGGITQSPKYLFRKEGQNVTLSCEQNLNHDAMYWYRQDPGQGLRLIYYSQIVNDFQKGDIAEGYSVSREKKESFPLTVTSAQKNPTAFYLCASRGLSEEKLFFGSGTQLSVL.

The genes are TRBV12-3 or TRBV12-4 and TRBJ1-5; 11 nucleotides match TRBD1. The CDR3 runs to 15 residues. V was pared by 5 bases and J by 7 bases, with 7 bases of the junction left unmatched. The CDR3 here is CASSGGQGERQPQHF. In nucleotides, the CDR3 is TGTGCCAGCAGTGGGGGACAGGGGGAGCGGCAGCCCCAGCATTTT.

There are many counts of this clonotype. The CDR3 is CSARDRPLQPQHF. CDR3 in DNA: TGCAGTGCTAGAGATCGGCCTCTTCAGCCCCAGCATTTT. J is TRBJ1-5 and V is TRBV20-1, with D uncertain. The CDR3 totals 13 residues. Germline CDR1 DFQATT, CDR2 SNEGSKA (reference sequence). Trimming shortened V by 0 bases and J by 6 bases, and 9 bases separated the two germline ends.

This clonotype came up many times. The chain links TRBV20-1 to TRBJ1-2, with D perhaps matching TRBD1 (5 bases). The length of the CDR3 is 13 residues. CDR1 DFQATT and CDR2 SNEGSKA come from the germline V gene (reference sequence). Trimming shortened V by 6 bases and J by 3 bases, and 14 bases separated the two germline ends. The CDR3: CSADRFRDYGYTF. DNA of the CDR3: TGCAGTGCCGACAGATTTAGAGACTATGGCTACACCTTC.

In this sample, this clonotype turned up a few times. In DNA form, the CDR3 reads TGCGCCAGCACCCCCTTGAGTCAGGGGGAGACCCAGTACTTC. Translated: CASTPLSQGETQYF. V is TRBV5-1 and J is TRBJ2-5; D is possibly TRBD1 (6 bases). Trimming took 6 bases from V and 5 from J, leaving 17 bases between them. Germline CDR1 is SGHRS and CDR2 is YFSETQ. There are 14 residues in the CDR3.

The chain combines TRBV7-4 with TRBJ1-1, with a possible D match to TRBD1 (5 bases). Germline V gives CDR1 SGHVT, CDR2 SQSDAQ. The CDR3 is made up of 12 amino acids. Trimming took off 4 bases at V and 13 bases at J, with 16 bases between the two ends. CDR3 nucleotide sequence: TGTGCCAGCAGCTCCCTGACGGGGGAGAATTTCTTT. Encoded protein: CASSSLTGENFF.

This clonotype was picked up a small number of times. J is TRBJ1-1 and V is TRBV5-1; unclear D gene. The CDR3 extends over 13 amino acids. Germline V lookup: CDR1 SGHRS, CDR2 YFSETQ. Trimming removed 1 base at V and 8 bases at J, with 12 bases between. Here the CDR3 reads CASSLKYSIEAFF. The CDR3 DNA reads TGCGCCAGCAGCTTGAAATACAGTATCGAAGCTTTCTTT.

The chain joins TRBV12-3 or TRBV12-4 to TRBJ2-3; possibly TRBD2 for D (6 bases). Trimming removed 3 bases at V and 2 bases at J, with 12 bases between. The CDR3 is 15 residues long. The CDR3 DNA is TGTGCCAGCAGTTTTCCGGGGGACCCCACAGATACGCAGTATTTT. Amino acid sequence: CASSFPGDPTDTQYF.

In this sample, this clonotype turned up a few times. The chain is built from TRBV15 and TRBJ1-1; D not certain. Germline V gene data show CDR1 as LNHNV and CDR2 as YYDKDF (reference sequence). CDR3 length: 15 amino acids. The V end was cut by 2 bases, the J end by 3 bases, with 13 bases between. The chain's CDR3 is CATSRPKPGDTEAFF. The CDR3 region has the DNA TGTGCCACCAGCAGACCAAAGCCTGGGGACACTGAAGCTTTCTTT. Looking up the rest from reference TRBV15 and TRBJ1-1 gives the full variable domain: DAMVIQNPRYQVTQFGKPVTLSCSQTLNHNVMYWYQQKSSQAPKLLFHYYDKDFNNEADTPDNFQSRRPNTSFCFLDIRSPGLGDTAMYLCATSRPKPGDTEAFFGQGTRLTVV.

This clonotype was counted a few times. The chain recombines TRBV10-3 with TRBJ2-7; tentative D call: TRBD1 (6 bases). Trimming removed 10 bases from V and 2 bases from J, with 18 bases in between. Germline V CDR1 and CDR2: ENHRY, SYGVKD. This CDR3 has 14 amino acids. Here the CDR3 reads CATVPGQGTYEQYF. CDR3 coding DNA: TGTGCCACGGTCCCAGGGCAGGGGACCTACGAGCAGTACTTC.

The genes are TRBV20-1 and TRBJ2-1; TRBD2 aligns across 10 bases. V gave up 7 bases and J gave up 5 bases; unmatched junction bases: 8. This CDR3 has 14 residues. Germline CDR1 and CDR2: DFQATT and SNEGSKA (reference sequence). CDR3 sequence: CSGLLAGKDNEQFF. CDR3 bases: TGCAGTGGATTACTAGCGGGGAAGGACAATGAGCAGTTCTTC.

The gene calls are TRBV5-6 and TRBJ2-5, with D possibly being TRBD2 (5 bases). Germline loops: CDR1 SGHDT, CDR2 YYEEEE. This CDR3 has 14 amino acids. The V end lost 2 bases, the J end lost 1 base, and 9 bases lay between the germline ends. CDR3 nucleotide sequence: TGTGCCAGCAGCTTCTCGGGGATCCAAGAGACCCAGTACTTC. Its translation: CASSFSGIQETQYF.

This clonotype was counted between two and nine times. The chain has TRBV7-2 and TRBJ2-1, with D possibly being TRBD1 or TRBD2 (5 bases each). This CDR3 has 16 amino acids. The germline CDR1 and CDR2 sequences are SGHTA and FQGNSA. The V end was cut by 1 base, the J end by 8 bases, with 18 bases between. CDR3 in amino acids: CASSLVGRGPSYEQFF. The CDR3 DNA follows: TGTGCCAGCAGCTTAGTGGGGCGCGGGCCAAGCTATGAGCAGTTCTTC. The variable domain in full, with the rest retrieved from reference TRBV7-2 and TRBJ2-1, is GAGVSQSPSNKVTEKGKDVELRCDPISGHTALYWYRQSLGQGLEFLIYFQGNSAPDKSGLPSDRFSAERTGGSVSTLTIQRTQQEDSAVYLCASSLVGRGPSYEQFFGPGTRLTVL.